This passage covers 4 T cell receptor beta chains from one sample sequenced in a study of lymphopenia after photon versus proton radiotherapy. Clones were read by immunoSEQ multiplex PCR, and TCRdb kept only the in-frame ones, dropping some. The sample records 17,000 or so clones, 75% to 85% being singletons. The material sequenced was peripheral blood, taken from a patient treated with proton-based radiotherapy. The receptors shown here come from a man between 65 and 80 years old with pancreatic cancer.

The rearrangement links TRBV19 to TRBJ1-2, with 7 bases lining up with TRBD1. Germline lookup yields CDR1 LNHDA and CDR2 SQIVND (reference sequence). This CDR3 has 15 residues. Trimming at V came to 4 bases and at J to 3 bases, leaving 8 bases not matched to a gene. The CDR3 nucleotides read TGTGCCAGTAGTAGAGCGGCAGGGGGAGACTATGGCTACACCTTC. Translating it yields CASSRAAGGDYGYTF.

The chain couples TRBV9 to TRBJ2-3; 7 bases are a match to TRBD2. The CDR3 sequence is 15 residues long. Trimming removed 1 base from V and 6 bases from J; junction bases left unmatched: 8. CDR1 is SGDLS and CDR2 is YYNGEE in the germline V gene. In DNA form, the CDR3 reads TGTGCCAGCAGCGTACTAGCGGCCTTCGGCGATACGCAGTATTTT. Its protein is CASSVLAAFGDTQYF. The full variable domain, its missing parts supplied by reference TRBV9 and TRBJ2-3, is DSGVTQTPKHLITATGQRVTLRCSPRSGDLSVYWYQQSLDQGLQFLIQYYNGEERAKGNILERFSAQQFPDLHSELNLSSLELGDSALYFCASSVLAAFGDTQYFGPGTRLTVL.

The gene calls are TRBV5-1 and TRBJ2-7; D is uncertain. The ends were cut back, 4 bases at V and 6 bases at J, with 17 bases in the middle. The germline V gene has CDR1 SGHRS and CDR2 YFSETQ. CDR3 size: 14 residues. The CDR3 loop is CASSPGLLGAEQYF. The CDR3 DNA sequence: TGCGCCAGCAGCCCCGGCCTTCTCGGAGCCGAGCAGTACTTC.

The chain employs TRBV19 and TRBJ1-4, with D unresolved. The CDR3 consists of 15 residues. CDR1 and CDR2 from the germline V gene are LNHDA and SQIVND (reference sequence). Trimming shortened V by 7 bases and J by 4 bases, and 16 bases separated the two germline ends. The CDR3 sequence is CASNTGRAVNEKLFF. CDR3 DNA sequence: TGTGCCAGTAATACCGGCCGGGCAGTTAATGAAAAACTGTTTTTT.